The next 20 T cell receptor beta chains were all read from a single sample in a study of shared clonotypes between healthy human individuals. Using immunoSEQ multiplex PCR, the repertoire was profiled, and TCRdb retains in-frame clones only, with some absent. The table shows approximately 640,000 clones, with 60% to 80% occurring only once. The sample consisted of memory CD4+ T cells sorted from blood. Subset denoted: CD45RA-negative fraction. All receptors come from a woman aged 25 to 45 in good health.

The DNA of the CDR3 is TGTGCCACCAGCAGGGACAGTGAGAATCAGCCCCAGCATTTT. Translation: CATSRDSENQPQHF. The chain joins TRBV15 to TRBJ1-5; tentatively, D is TRBD1 (6 bases). The CDR3 is 14 amino acids. V was pared by 3 bases and J by 4 bases, with 10 bases between. From germline, CDR1 is LNHNV and CDR2 YYDKDF (reference sequence).

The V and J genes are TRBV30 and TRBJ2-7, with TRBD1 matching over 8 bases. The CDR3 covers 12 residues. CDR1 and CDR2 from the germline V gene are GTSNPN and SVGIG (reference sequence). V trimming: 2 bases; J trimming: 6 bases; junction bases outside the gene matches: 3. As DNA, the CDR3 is TGTGCCTGGAGTCTTACAGGGGGCGAGCAGTACTTC. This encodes CAWSLTGGEQYF. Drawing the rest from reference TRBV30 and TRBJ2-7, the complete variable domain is SQTIHQWPATLVQPVGSPLSLECTVEGTSNPNLYWYRQAAGRGLQLLFYSVGIGQISSEVPQNLSASRPQDRQFILSSKKLLLSDSGFYLCAWSLTGGEQYFGPGTRLTVT.

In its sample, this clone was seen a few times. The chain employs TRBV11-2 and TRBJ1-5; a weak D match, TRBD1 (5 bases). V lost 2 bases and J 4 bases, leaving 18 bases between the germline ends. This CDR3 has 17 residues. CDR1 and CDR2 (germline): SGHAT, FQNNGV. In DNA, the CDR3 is TGTGCCAGCAGCTTATTATCCGGGGCCTACCCTAATCAGCCCCAGCATTTT. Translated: CASSLLSGAYPNQPQHF.

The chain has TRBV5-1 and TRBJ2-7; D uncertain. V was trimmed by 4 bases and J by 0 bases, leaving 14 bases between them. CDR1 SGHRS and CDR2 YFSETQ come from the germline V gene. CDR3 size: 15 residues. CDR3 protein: CASSQDFKSSYEQYF. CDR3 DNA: TGCGCCAGCAGCCAGGATTTTAAGAGCTCCTACGAGCAGTACTTC.

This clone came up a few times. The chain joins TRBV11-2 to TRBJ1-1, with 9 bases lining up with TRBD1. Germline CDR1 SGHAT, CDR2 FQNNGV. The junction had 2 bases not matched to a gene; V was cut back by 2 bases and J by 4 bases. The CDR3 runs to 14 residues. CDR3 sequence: CASSLTGQGTEAFF. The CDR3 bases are TGTGCCAGCAGCTTAACGGGACAGGGCACTGAAGCTTTCTTT.

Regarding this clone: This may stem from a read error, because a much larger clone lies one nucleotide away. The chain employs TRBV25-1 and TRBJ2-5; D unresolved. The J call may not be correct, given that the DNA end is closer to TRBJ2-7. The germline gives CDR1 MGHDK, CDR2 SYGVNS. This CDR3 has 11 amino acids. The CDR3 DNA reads TGTGCCAGCAGTGAATACCACGAGCAGTACTTC. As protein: CASSEYHEQYF.

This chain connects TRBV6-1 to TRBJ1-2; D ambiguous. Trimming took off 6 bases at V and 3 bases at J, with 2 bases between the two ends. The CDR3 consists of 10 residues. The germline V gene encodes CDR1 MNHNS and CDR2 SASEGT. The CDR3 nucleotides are TGTGCCAGCAGGCACTATGGCTACACCTTC. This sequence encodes CASRHYGYTF.

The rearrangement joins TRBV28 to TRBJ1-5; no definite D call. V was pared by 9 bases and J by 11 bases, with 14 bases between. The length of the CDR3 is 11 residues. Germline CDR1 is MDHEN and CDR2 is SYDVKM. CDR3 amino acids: CASEGAWAQHF. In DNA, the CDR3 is TGTGCCAGTGAGGGAGCATGGGCCCAGCATTTT.

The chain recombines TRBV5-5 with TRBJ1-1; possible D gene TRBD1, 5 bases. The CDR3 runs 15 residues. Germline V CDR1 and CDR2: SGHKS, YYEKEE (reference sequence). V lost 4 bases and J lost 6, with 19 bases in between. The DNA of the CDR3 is TGTGCCAGCAGCAACCCCGGGGCCCGGGTGGCTGAAGCTTTCTTT. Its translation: CASSNPGARVAEAFF.

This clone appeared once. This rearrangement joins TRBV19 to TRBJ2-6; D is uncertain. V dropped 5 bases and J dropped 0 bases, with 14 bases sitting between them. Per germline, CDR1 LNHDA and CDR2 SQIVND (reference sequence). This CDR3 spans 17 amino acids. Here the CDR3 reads CASSLRPTHSGANVLTF. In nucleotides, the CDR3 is TGTGCCAGTAGTCTCCGACCAACCCACTCTGGGGCCAACGTCCTGACTTTC.

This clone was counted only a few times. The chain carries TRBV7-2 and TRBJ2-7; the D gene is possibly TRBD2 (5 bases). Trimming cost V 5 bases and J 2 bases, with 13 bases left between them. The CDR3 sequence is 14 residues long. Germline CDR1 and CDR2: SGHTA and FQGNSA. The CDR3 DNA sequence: TGTGCCAGCAGCCCCCAGAGGGTAGCCTACGAGCAGTACTTC. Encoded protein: CASSPQRVAYEQYF.

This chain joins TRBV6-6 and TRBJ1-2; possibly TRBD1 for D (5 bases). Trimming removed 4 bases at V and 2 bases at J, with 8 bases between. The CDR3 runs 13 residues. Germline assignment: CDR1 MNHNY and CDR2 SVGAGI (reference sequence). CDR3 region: CASSSRANYGYTF. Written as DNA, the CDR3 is TGTGCCAGCAGTTCCAGGGCCAACTATGGCTACACCTTC.

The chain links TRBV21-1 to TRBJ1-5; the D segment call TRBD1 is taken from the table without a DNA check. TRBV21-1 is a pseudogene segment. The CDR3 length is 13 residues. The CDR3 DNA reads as TGTGCCAGCCGACAGGGGTCAGATCAGCCCCAGCATTTT. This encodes CASRQGSDQPQHF.

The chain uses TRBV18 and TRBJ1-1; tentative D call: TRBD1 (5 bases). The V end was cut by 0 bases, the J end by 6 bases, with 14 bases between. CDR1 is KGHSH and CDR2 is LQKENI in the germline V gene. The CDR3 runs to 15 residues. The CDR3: CASSPPNGGGPEAFF. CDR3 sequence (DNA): TGTGCCAGCTCACCACCCAACGGGGGGGGTCCTGAAGCTTTCTTT.

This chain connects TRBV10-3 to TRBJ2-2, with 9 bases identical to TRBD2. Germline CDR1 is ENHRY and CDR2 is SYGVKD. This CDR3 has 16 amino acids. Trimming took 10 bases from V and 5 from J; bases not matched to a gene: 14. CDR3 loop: CATGTSIPRWTGELFF. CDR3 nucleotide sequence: TGTGCCACCGGGACTAGCATACCGCGATGGACCGGGGAGCTGTTTTTT.

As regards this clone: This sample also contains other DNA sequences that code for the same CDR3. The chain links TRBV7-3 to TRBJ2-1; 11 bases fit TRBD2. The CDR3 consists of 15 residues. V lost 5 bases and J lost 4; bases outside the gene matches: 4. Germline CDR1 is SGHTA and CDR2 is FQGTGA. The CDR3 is CASSQGTSGYNEQFF. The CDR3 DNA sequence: TGTGCCAGCAGCCAAGGGACTAGCGGTTACAATGAGCAGTTCTTC. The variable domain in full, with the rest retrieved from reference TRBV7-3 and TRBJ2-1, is GAGVSQTPSNKVTEKGKYVELRCDPISGHTALYWYRQSLGQGPEFLIYFQGTGAADDSGLPNDRFFAVRPEGSVSTLKIQRTERGDSAVYLCASSQGTSGYNEQFFGPGTRLTVL.

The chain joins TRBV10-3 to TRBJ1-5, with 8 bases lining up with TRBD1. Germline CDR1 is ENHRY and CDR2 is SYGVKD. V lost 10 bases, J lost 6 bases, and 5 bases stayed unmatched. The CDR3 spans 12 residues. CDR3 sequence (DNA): TGTGCCAGCGGACAGGGAGGTCAGCCCCAGCATTTT. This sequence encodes CASGQGGQPQHF.

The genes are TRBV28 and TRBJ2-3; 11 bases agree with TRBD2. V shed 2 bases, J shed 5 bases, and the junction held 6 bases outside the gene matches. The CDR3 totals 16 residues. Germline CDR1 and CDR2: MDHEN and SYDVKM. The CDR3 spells CASSLLLAGGEDTQYF. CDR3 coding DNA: TGTGCCAGCAGTTTACTTCTAGCGGGAGGTGAAGATACGCAGTATTTT.

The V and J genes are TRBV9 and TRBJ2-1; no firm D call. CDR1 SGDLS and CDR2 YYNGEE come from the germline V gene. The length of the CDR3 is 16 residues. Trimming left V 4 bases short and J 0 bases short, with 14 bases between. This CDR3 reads CASSPSRADSYNEQFF. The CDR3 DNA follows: TGTGCCAGCAGCCCCAGCCGGGCGGACTCCTACAATGAGCAGTTCTTC.

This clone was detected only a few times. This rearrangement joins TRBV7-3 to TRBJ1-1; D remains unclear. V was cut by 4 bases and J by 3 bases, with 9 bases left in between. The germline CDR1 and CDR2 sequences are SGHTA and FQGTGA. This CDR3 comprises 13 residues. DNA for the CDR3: TGTGCCAGCAGCTCAGAAGAGGACACTGAAGCTTTCTTT. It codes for CASSSEEDTEAFF. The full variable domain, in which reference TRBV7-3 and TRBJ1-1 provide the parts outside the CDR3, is GAGVSQTPSNKVTEKGKYVELRCDPISGHTALYWYRQSLGQGPEFLIYFQGTGAADDSGLPNDRFFAVRPEGSVSTLKIQRTERGDSAVYLCASSSEEDTEAFFGQGTRLTVV.